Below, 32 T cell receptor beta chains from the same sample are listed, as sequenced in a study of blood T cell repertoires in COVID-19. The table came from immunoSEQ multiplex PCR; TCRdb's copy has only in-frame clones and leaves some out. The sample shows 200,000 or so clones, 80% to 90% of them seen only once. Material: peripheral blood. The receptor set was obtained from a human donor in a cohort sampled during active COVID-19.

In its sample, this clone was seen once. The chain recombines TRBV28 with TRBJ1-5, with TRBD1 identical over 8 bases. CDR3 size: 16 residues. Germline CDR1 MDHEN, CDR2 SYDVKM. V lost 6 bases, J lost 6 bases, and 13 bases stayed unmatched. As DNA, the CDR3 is TGTGCCAGCAGGTCCTCTCCGGGACAGGTTTTTCAGCCCCAGCATTTT. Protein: CASRSSPGQVFQPQHF. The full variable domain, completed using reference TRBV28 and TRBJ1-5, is DVKVTQSSRYLVKRTGEKVFLECVQDMDHENMFWYRQDPGLGLRLIYFSYDVKMKEKGDIPEGYSVSREKKERFSLILESASTNQTSMYLCASRSSPGQVFQPQHFGDGTRLSIL.

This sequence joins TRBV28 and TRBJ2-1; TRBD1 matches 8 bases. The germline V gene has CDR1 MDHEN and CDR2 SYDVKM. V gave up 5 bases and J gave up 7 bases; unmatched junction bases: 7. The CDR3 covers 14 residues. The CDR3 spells CASSPGGEGNEQFF. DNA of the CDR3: TGTGCCAGCAGTCCAGGGGGCGAGGGGAATGAGCAGTTCTTC.

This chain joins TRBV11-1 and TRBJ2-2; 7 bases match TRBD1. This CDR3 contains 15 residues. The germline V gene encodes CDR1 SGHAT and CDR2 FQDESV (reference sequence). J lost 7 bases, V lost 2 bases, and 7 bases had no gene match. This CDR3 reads CASSLTGQADGELFF. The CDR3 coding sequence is TGTGCCAGCAGCTTAACCGGACAGGCGGACGGGGAGCTGTTTTTT.

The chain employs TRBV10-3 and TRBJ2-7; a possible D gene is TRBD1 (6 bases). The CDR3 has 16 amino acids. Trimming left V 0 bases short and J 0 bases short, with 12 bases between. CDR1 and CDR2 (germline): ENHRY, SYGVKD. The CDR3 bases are TGTGCCATCAGTGAGTCTGGTGGGGGCAACTCCTACGAGCAGTACTTC. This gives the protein CAISESGGGNSYEQYF.

This CDR3 is CASSLGGTVQETQYF. In nucleotides, the CDR3 is TGCGCCAGCAGCTTGGGGGGGACAGTTCAAGAGACCCAGTACTTC. The chain joins TRBV5-1 to TRBJ2-5, with 7 bases aligning to TRBD1. The ends lost 0 bases at V and 2 bases at J; junction bases unmatched: 4. CDR1 and CDR2 from the germline V gene are SGHRS and YFSETQ. This CDR3 contains 15 residues.

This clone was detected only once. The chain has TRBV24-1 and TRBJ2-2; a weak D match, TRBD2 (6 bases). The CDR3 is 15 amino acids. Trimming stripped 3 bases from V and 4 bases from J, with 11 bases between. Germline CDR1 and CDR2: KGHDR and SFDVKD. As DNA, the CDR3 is TGTGCCACCAGTGATCCGGGACTTCCCACCGGGGAGCTGTTTTTT. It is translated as CATSDPGLPTGELFF.

The CDR3 sequence is CASSMPGRGEQYF. Written as DNA, the CDR3 is TGTGCCAGTAGTATGCCGGGCCGGGGCGAGCAGTACTTC. The rearrangement uses TRBV19 and TRBJ2-7; D is possibly TRBD2 (5 bases). The CDR3 consists of 13 residues. Germline V gene data show CDR1 as LNHDA and CDR2 as SQIVND (reference sequence). Trimming pared 3 bases from V and 6 bases from J, leaving 12 bases between.

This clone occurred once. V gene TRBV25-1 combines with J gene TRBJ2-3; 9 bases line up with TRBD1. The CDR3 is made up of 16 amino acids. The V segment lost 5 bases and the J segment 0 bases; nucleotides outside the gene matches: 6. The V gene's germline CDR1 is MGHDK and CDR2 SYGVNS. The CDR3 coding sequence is TGTGCCAGCAGTCCCGGGACAGGGACTAGCACAGATACGCAGTATTTT. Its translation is CASSPGTGTSTDTQYF.

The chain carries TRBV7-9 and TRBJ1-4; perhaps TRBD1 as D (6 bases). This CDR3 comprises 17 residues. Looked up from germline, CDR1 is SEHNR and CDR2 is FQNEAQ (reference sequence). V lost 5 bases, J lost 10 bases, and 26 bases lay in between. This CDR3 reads CASSPAKGDTGWVKLFF. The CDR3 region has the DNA TGTGCCAGCAGCCCCGCGAAGGGGGACACGGGGTGGGTAAAACTGTTTTTT.

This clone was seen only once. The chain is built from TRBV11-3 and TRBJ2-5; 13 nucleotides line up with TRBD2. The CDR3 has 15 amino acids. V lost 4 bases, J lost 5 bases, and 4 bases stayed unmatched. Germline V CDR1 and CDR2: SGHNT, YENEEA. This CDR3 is CASSSGLAGWETQYF. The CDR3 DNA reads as TGTGCCAGCAGCTCGGGACTAGCGGGATGGGAGACCCAGTACTTC.

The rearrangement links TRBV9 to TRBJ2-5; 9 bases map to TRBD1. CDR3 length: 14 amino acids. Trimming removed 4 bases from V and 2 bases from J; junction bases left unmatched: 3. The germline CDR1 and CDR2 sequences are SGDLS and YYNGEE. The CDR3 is CASSSTGGQETQYF. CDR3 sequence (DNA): TGTGCCAGCAGCTCGACAGGGGGTCAAGAGACCCAGTACTTC.

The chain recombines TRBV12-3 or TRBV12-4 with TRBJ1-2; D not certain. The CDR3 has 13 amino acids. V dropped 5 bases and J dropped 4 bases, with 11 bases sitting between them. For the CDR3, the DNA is TGTGCCAGCAGTCGGACTGTAATCTATGGCTACACCTTC. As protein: CASSRTVIYGYTF.

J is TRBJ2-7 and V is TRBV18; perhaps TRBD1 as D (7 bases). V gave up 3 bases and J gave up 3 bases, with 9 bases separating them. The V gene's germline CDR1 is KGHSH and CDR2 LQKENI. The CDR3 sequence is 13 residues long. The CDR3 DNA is TGTGCCAGCTCACCGCGGGACAGCTACGAGCAGTACGTC. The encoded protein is CASSPRDSYEQYV.

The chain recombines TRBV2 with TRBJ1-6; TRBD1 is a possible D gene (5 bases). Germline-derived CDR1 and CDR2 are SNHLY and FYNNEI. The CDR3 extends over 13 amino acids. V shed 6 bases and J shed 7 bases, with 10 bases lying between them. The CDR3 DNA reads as TGTGCCAGCAGGCCCGCAGGGAATTCACCCCTCCACTTT. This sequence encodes CASRPAGNSPLHF.

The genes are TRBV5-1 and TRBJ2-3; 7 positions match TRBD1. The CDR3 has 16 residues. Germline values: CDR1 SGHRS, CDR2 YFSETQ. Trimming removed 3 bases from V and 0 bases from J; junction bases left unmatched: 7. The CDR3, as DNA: TGCGCCAGCAGCTATAGACAGGGCATGAGCACAGATACGCAGTATTTT. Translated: CASSYRQGMSTDTQYF.

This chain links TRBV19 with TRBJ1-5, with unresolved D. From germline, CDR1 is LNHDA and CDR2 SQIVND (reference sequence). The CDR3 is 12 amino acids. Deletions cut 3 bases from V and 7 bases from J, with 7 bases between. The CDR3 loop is CASSMGSQPQHF. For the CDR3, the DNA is TGTGCCAGTAGTATGGGTAGCCAGCCCCAGCATTTT.

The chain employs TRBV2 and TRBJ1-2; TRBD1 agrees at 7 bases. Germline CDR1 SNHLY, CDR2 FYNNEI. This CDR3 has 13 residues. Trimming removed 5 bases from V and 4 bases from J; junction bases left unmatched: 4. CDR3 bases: TGTGCCAGCAGTACCGACAGGGCCTATGGCTACACCTTC. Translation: CASSTDRAYGYTF.

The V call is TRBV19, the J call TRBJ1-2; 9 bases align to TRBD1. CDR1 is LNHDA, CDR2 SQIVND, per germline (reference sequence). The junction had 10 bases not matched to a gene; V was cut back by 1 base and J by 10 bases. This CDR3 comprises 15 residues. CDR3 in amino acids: CASSIAGQGQGIYTF. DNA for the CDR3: TGTGCCAGTAGTATAGCGGGACAGGGACAAGGAATCTACACCTTC. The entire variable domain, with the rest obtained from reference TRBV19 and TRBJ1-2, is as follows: DGGITQSPKYLFRKEGQNVTLSCEQNLNHDAMYWYRQDPGQGLRLIYYSQIVNDFQKGDIAEGYSVSREKKESFPLTVTSAQKNPTAFYLCASSIAGQGQGIYTFGSGTRLTVV.

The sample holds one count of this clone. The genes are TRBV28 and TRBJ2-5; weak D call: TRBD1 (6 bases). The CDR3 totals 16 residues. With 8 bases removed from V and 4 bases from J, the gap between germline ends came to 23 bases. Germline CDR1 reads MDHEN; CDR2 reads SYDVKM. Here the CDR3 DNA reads TGTGCCAGCTGGTGGCCACCAGCAGGGGAATTAGAGACCCAGTACTTC. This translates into CASWWPPAGELETQYF. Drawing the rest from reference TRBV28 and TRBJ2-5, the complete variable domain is DVKVTQSSRYLVKRTGEKVFLECVQDMDHENMFWYRQDPGLGLRLIYFSYDVKMKEKGDIPEGYSVSREKKERFSLILESASTNQTSMYLCASWWPPAGELETQYFGPGTRLLVL.

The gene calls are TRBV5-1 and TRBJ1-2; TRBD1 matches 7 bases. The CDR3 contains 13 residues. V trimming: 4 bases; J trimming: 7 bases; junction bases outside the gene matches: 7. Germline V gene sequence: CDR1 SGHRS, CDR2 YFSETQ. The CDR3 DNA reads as TGCGCCAGCAGCCTCCGACAGGGCGGTGGCTACACCTTC. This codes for CASSLRQGGGYTF.

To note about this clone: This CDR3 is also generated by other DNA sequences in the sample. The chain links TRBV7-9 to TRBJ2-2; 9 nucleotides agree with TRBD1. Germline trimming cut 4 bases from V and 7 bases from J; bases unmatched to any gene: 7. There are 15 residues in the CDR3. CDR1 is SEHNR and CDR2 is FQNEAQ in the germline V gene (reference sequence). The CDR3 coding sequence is TGTGCCAGCAGCTCCGGGACAGGGCGGAACGGGGAGCTGTTTTTT. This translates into CASSSGTGRNGELFF.

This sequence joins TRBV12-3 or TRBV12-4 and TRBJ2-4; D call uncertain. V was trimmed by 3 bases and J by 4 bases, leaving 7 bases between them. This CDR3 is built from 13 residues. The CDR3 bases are TGTGCCAGCAGTTTGAGCCCGAAAAACATTCAGTACTTC. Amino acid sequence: CASSLSPKNIQYF.

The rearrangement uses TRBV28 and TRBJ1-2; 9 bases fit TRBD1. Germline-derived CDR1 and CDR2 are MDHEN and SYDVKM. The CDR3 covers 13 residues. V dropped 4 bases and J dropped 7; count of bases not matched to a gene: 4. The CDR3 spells CASSSGQGLGYTF. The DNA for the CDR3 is TGTGCCAGCAGTTCGGGACAGGGACTTGGCTACACCTTC.

CDR3 in DNA: TGTGCCACCAGCAGTGCCGGGACTTACTACAATGAGCAGTTCTTC. Residues: CATSSAGTYYNEQFF. The chain couples TRBV15 to TRBJ2-1; D perhaps matches TRBD2 (6 bases). There are 15 residues in the CDR3. The germline V gene encodes CDR1 LNHNV and CDR2 YYDKDF (reference sequence). The V end lost 3 bases, the J end lost 3 bases, and 12 bases lay between the germline ends.

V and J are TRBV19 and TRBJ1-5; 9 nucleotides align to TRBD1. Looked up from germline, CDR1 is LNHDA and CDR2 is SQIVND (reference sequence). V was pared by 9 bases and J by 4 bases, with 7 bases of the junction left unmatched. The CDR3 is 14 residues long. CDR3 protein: CASADRGRNQPQHF. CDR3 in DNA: TGTGCCAGCGCGGACAGGGGAAGAAATCAGCCCCAGCATTTT. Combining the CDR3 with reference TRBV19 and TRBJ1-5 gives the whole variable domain DGGITQSPKYLFRKEGQNVTLSCEQNLNHDAMYWYRQDPGQGLRLIYYSQIVNDFQKGDIAEGYSVSREKKESFPLTVTSAQKNPTAFYLCASADRGRNQPQHFGDGTRLSIL.

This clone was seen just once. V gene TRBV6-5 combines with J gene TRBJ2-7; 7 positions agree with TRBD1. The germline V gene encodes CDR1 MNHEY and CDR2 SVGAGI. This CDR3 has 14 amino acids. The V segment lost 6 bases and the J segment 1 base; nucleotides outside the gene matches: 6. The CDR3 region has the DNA TGTGCCAGCAGACAAATGGGACAGTCCTACGAGCAGTACGTC. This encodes CASRQMGQSYEQYV.

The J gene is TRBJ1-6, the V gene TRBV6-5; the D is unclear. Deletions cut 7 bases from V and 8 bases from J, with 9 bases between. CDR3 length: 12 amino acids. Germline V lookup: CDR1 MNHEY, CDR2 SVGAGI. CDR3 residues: CASNGGYSPLHF. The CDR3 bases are TGTGCCAGCAATGGCGGATATTCACCCCTCCACTTT.

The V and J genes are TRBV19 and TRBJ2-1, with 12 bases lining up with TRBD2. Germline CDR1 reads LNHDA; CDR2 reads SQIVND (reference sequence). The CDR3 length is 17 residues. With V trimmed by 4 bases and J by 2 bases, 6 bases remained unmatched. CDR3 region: CASSTWTSGTPYNEQFF. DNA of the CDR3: TGTGCCAGTAGTACCTGGACTAGCGGGACACCCTACAATGAGCAGTTCTTC.

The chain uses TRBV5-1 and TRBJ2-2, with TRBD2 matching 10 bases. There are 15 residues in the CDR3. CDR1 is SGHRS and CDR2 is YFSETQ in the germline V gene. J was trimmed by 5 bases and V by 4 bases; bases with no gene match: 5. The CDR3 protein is CASSTSGDTTGELFF. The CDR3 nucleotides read TGCGCCAGCAGCACTAGCGGGGACACAACCGGGGAGCTGTTTTTT.

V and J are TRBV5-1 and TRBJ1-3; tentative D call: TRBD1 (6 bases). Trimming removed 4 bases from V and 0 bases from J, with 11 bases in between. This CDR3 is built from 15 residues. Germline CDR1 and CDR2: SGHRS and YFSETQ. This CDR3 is CASSAKQGSGNTIYF. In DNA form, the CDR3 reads TGCGCCAGCAGCGCGAAACAGGGCTCTGGAAACACCATATATTTT.

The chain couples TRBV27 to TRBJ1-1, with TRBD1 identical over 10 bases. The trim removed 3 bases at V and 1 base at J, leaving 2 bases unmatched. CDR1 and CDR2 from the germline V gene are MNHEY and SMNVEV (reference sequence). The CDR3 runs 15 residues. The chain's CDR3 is CASSFGTGANTEAFF. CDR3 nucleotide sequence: TGTGCCAGCAGTTTTGGGACAGGGGCGAACACTGAAGCTTTCTTT.

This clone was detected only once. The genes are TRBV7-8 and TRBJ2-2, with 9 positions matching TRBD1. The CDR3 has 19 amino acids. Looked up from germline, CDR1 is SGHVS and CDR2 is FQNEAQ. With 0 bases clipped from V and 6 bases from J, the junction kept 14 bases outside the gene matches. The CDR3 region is CASSLALARGTGHSGELFF. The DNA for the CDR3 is TGTGCCAGCAGCTTAGCGCTAGCTCGGGGGACAGGGCATTCCGGGGAGCTGTTTTTT.